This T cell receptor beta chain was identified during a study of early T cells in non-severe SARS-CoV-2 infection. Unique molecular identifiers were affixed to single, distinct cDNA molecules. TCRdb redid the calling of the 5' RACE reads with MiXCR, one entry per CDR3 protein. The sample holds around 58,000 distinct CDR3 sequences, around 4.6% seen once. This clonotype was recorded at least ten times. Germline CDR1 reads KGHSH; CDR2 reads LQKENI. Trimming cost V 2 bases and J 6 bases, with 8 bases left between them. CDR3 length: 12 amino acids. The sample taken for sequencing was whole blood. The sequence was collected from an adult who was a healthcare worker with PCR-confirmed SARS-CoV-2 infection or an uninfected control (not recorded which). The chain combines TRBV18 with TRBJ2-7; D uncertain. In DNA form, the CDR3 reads TGTGCCAGCTCACCAGAATCCCGCGAGCAGTACTTC. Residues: CASSPESREQYF.